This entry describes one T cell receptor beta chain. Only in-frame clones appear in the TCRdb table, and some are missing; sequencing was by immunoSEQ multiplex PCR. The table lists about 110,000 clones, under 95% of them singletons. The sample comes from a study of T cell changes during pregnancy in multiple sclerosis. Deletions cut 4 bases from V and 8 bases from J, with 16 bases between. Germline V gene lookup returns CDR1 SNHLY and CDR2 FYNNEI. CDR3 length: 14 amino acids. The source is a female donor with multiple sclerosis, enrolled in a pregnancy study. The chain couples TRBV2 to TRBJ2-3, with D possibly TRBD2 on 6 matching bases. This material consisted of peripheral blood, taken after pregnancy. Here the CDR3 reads CASSVGLLDGTQYF. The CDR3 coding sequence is TGTGCCAGCAGTGTGGGACTTCTGGATGGTACGCAGTATTTT. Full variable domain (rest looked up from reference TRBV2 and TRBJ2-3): EPEVTQTPSHQVTQMGQEVILRCVPISNHLYFYWYRQILGQKVEFLVSFYNNEISEKSEIFDDQFSVERPDGSNFTLKIRSTKLEDSAMYFCASSVGLLDGTQYFGPGTRLTVL.